A selection of T cell receptor beta chains follows, all from one sample in a study of vaccination effects on CD4 cells after COVID-19. Some clones are missing from TCRdb's copy, which holds only in-frame ones; the method was immunoSEQ multiplex PCR. The sample has 25,000 to 30,000 clones; over 55% are singletons. These receptors' antigens are unknown. This specimen was CD4+ T cells from PBMCs cultured with HCoV-NL63 spike peptides, taken after COVID-19 vaccination. All receptors derive from a human donor who received a COVID-19 vaccine. Each CDR3 is given with its conserved first and last residue. A D gene is named only where the DNA matches it firmly. Some rows have no size entry. The others give once, few or many, or a class for an expanded clone.

clone size,J gene,V gene,D gene,CDR3 protein,CDR3 DNA
NA,TRBJ2-5,TRBV2,NA,CASSGEQEETQYF,TGTGCCAGCAGTGGGGAACAGGAGGAGACCCAGTACTTC
NA,TRBJ1-1,TRBV25-1,NA,CASSEWGGTEAFF,TGTGCCAGCAGTGAATGGGGGGGCACTGAAGCTTTCTTT
NA,TRBJ1-1,TRBV7-9,TRBD1,CASSKLGQGARNTEAFF,TGTGCCAGCAGCAAACTGGGACAGGGGGCCAGGAACACTGAAGCTTTCTTT
NA,TRBJ2-7,TRBV25-1,NA,CASSGGTTTGRYEQYF,TGTGCCAGCAGTGGAGGTACCACGACAGGGAGGTACGAGCAGTACTTC
NA,TRBJ2-7,TRBV5-6,NA,CASSSPGAVGDLQYF,TGTGCCAGCAGCTCCCCAGGAGCGGTTGGGGATCTCCAGTACTTC
NA,TRBJ1-1,TRBV9,TRBD1,CASSVNLQGETEAFF,TGTGCCAGCAGCGTAAACCTTCAGGGGGAGACTGAAGCTTTCTTT
NA,TRBJ2-7,TRBV6-2/TRBV6-3,NA,CASSFRSYEQYF,TGTGCCAGCAGTTTTCGATCCTACGAGCAGTACTTC
NA,TRBJ1-1,TRBV5-1,NA,CASSFNRNTEAFF,TGCGCCAGCAGCTTCAACAGGAACACTGAAGCTTTCTTT
NA,TRBJ2-7,TRBV20-1,NA,CSAYNSYEQYF,TGCAGTGCTTATAACTCCTACGAGCAGTACTTC
NA,TRBJ2-1,TRBV10-3,NA,CAISEPGEWGSEQFF,TGTGCCATCAGTGAGCCGGGGGAGTGGGGCAGCGAGCAGTTCTTC
NA,TRBJ1-2,TRBV18,NA,CASSPLTGKRTNYGYTF,TGTGCCAGCTCACCTTTAACAGGCAAGAGAACTAACTATGGCTACACCTTC
once,TRBJ2-7,TRBV5-1,NA,CASSLGYEQYF,TGCGCCAGCAGCTTGGGTTACGAGCAGTACTTC